Following are 30 T cell receptor beta chains from one sample sequenced in a study of cytomegalovirus exposure and HLA in healthy donors. The primer mix had 60 Vbeta and 13 Jbeta primers. The data were produced by immunoSEQ multiplex PCR, yet TCRdb's version contains in-frame clones alone and is incomplete. In the table there are 200,000 to 250,000 clones, about 80% of which are singletons. Material: PBMCs. The source of these receptors is a woman aged 40-49 years in good health and CMV-seronegative.

This clone was seen a few times. The chain combines TRBV14 with TRBJ1-1; 8 bases align to TRBD1. V shed 5 bases and J 3 bases; nucleotides not matched to a gene: 5. The CDR3 is 14 amino acids. The germline CDR1 and CDR2 sequences are SGHDN and FVKESK. The CDR3 DNA is TGTGCCAGCAGCTTCCAGGGGGCGCACACTGAAGCTTTCTTT. Protein: CASSFQGAHTEAFF.

The rearrangement links TRBV7-2 to TRBJ2-1; no clear D gene. Germline V gives CDR1 SGHTA, CDR2 FQGNSA. Trimming removed 0 bases from V and 12 bases from J, with 18 bases in between. The CDR3 has 15 amino acids. The CDR3 loop is CASSLALTRSYGQFF. The CDR3 region has the DNA TGTGCCAGCAGCTTAGCGCTAACACGGAGCTATGGGCAGTTCTTC. Looking up the rest from reference TRBV7-2 and TRBJ2-1 gives the full variable domain: GAGVSQSPSNKVTEKGKDVELRCDPISGHTALYWYRQSLGQGLEFLIYFQGNSAPDKSGLPSDRFSAERTGGSVSTLTIQRTQQEDSAVYLCASSLALTRSYGQFFGPGTRLTVL.

CDR3: CASSFSTLQETQYF. DNA of the CDR3: TGTGCCAGCAGCTTCTCGACATTACAAGAGACCCAGTACTTC. V gene TRBV7-9 combines with J gene TRBJ2-5; the D is unclear. Germline CDR1 SEHNR, CDR2 FQNEAQ (reference sequence). The CDR3 has 14 amino acids. V was clipped by 3 bases and J by 2 bases, with 10 bases between them.

The chain combines TRBV28 with TRBJ2-3; 13 nucleotides line up with TRBD2. J was trimmed by 6 bases and V by 3 bases; bases with no gene match: 9. CDR1 is MDHEN, CDR2 SYDVKM, per germline. This CDR3 has 17 residues. The DNA of the CDR3 is TGTGCCAGCAGTTTCCCGACTAGCGGGGGGCCAGGGGATACGCAGTATTTT. It encodes CASSFPTSGGPGDTQYF.

The genes are TRBV7-2 and TRBJ2-5; TRBD2 is a possible D gene (7 bases). CDR1 and CDR2 (germline): SGHTA, FQGNSA. The CDR3 has 15 residues. V was trimmed by 4 bases and J by 5 bases, leaving 17 bases between them. Written as DNA, the CDR3 is TGTGCCAGCAGCTACCAGAGGGGGGGCGGGGAGACCCAGTACTTC. As protein: CASSYQRGGGETQYF.

This clone was detected only a few times. The gene calls are TRBV6-1 and TRBJ1-1; D ambiguous. CDR1 and CDR2 from the germline V gene are MNHNS and SASEGT. The CDR3 spans 17 residues. V lost 1 base and J 1 base, leaving 16 bases between the germline ends. This CDR3 is CASSEGVSLGANTEAFF. In DNA form, the CDR3 reads TGTGCCAGCAGTGAAGGGGTATCGTTGGGAGCGAACACTGAAGCTTTCTTT.

The chain uses TRBV11-3 and TRBJ1-2; TRBD1 matches 9 bases. The germline V gene encodes CDR1 SGHNT and CDR2 YENEEA. This CDR3 contains 12 residues. J was trimmed by 8 bases and V by 4 bases; bases with no gene match: 2. The CDR3 coding sequence is TGTGCCAGCAGCTCTGGACAGGGGGGCTACACCTTC. Its translation: CASSSGQGGYTF.

This rearrangement joins TRBV27 to TRBJ1-2; D is ambiguous. Germline V lookup: CDR1 MNHEY, CDR2 SMNVEV (reference sequence). Deletions cut 5 bases from V and 0 bases from J, with 13 bases between. The CDR3 covers 15 residues. The chain's CDR3 is CASSPQVASNYGYTF. The CDR3 DNA is TGTGCCAGCAGTCCTCAAGTGGCATCTAACTATGGCTACACCTTC.

The rearrangement joins TRBV5-1 to TRBJ2-2, with D perhaps TRBD1 (5 bases). This CDR3 comprises 12 residues. V lost 4 bases and J 7 bases, leaving 8 bases between the germline ends. Germline V gene sequence: CDR1 SGHRS, CDR2 YFSETQ. In nucleotides, the CDR3 is TGCGCCAGCAGCCTAAGGGGCGGGGAGCTGTTTTTT. Translation: CASSLRGGELFF.

This clone was counted once. The rearrangement links TRBV19 to TRBJ2-7, with D perhaps TRBD2 (5 bases). The CDR3 is 11 amino acids. Looked up from germline, CDR1 is LNHDA and CDR2 is SQIVND (reference sequence). V lost 3 bases and J lost 5, with 5 bases in between. CDR3 sequence: CASSIGNEQYF. Written as DNA, the CDR3 is TGTGCCAGTAGTATCGGGAACGAGCAGTACTTC.

V is TRBV28 and J is TRBJ1-5; 8 nucleotides agree with TRBD1. V lost 6 bases, J lost 2 bases, and 15 bases stayed unmatched. CDR3 length: 18 amino acids. Germline V gene lookup returns CDR1 MDHEN and CDR2 SYDVKM. This CDR3 reads CASRPRDRLISGNQPQHF. The CDR3 nucleotides read TGTGCCAGCAGGCCCCGGGACAGGCTCATTTCTGGCAATCAGCCCCAGCATTTT.

The J gene is TRBJ2-1, the V gene TRBV20-1; D unresolved. Germline CDR1 is DFQATT and CDR2 is SNEGSKA (reference sequence). This CDR3 is built from 11 residues. Trimming pared 5 bases from V and 6 bases from J, leaving 8 bases between. The DNA for the CDR3 is TGCAGTGCTCCGACACTCAATGAGCAGTTCTTC. Protein: CSAPTLNEQFF.

This chain connects TRBV5-8 to TRBJ2-3; a weak D match, TRBD1 (6 bases). Germline V gene sequence: CDR1 SGHTS, CDR2 YDEGEE. The V end lost 2 bases, the J end lost 2 bases, and 15 bases lay between the germline ends. The CDR3 contains 16 residues. CDR3 coding DNA: TGTGCCAGCAGCTTCGGATTCCAGGGGATCACAGATACGCAGTATTTT. It yields the protein CASSFGFQGITDTQYF.

The chain combines TRBV18 with TRBJ2-3, with a possible D match to TRBD1 (6 bases). Germline loops: CDR1 KGHSH, CDR2 LQKENI. CDR3 size: 12 residues. Deletions cut 6 bases from V and 6 bases from J, with 10 bases between. The CDR3 sequence is CASSPGEDTQYF. CDR3 sequence (DNA): TGTGCCAGCTCCCCAGGGGAGGATACGCAGTATTTT.

J is TRBJ2-7 and V is TRBV29-1; TRBD1 is a possible D gene (5 bases). V lost 0 bases, J lost 2 bases, and 11 bases lay in between. The CDR3 contains 14 residues. The germline CDR1 and CDR2 sequences are SQVTM and ANQGSEA. CDR3 DNA: TGCAGCGTTGAAGATCCCGACAGAGCCTACGAGCAGTACTTC. Amino acids: CSVEDPDRAYEQYF.

This clone was observed once. The chain employs TRBV7-3 and TRBJ2-3; 8 bases fit TRBD2. The V gene end was trimmed by 2 bases and the J gene end by 8 bases; junction bases not matched to a gene: 9. CDR3 size: 15 residues. Germline values: CDR1 SGHTA, CDR2 FQGTGA. CDR3 amino acids: CASSLQAGGMGTQYF. The CDR3 DNA reads TGTGCCAGCAGCTTACAGGCGGGGGGAATGGGTACGCAGTATTTT.

This chain links TRBV2 with TRBJ2-2; 8 bases fit TRBD2. Germline CDR1 SNHLY, CDR2 FYNNEI. J lost 10 bases, V lost 5 bases, and 9 bases had no gene match. The CDR3 extends over 14 amino acids. The CDR3 DNA reads TGTGCCAGCAGTACTACCCCGGGGGGGACGGAGCTGTTTTTT. Its protein product is CASSTTPGGTELFF.

Points on this clone: The same CDR3 also results from other DNA sequences found in this sample. The rearrangement uses TRBV18 and TRBJ1-1; TRBD1 agrees at 8 bases. The ends lost 6 bases at V and 2 bases at J; junction bases unmatched: 5. There are 14 residues in the CDR3. The germline V gene encodes CDR1 KGHSH and CDR2 LQKENI. CDR3 sequence reads: CASSPGQGNTEAFF. In DNA, the CDR3 is TGTGCCAGCTCCCCCGGACAGGGAAACACTGAAGCTTTCTTT.

The J gene is TRBJ1-5, the V gene TRBV28; TRBD1 agrees at 8 bases. The V segment lost 5 bases and the J segment 0 bases; nucleotides outside the gene matches: 3. Germline V CDR1 and CDR2: MDHEN, SYDVKM. The CDR3 is 15 amino acids. The DNA of the CDR3 is TGTGCCAGCAGTGCGGGACAGGCTAGCAATCAGCCCCAGCATTTT. Encoded protein: CASSAGQASNQPQHF.

The chain uses TRBV5-1 and TRBJ1-2; 10 nucleotides agree with TRBD1. Germline loops: CDR1 SGHRS, CDR2 YFSETQ. This CDR3 is 16 amino acids long. The V segment lost 3 bases and the J segment 1 base; nucleotides outside the gene matches: 6. The DNA of the CDR3 is TGCGCCAGCAGCTCGGGGACAGGGGCTAATAACTATGGCTACACCTTC. Residues: CASSSGTGANNYGYTF.

The chain recombines TRBV9 with TRBJ1-1, with TRBD1 as a possible D gene (5 bases). This CDR3 contains 13 residues. Trimming pared 0 bases from V and 3 bases from J, leaving 6 bases between. CDR1 is SGDLS, CDR2 YYNGEE, per germline. CDR3 protein: CASSVAQDTEAFF. The CDR3, as DNA: TGTGCCAGCAGCGTAGCACAGGACACTGAAGCTTTCTTT.

The table lists this clone with a count of one. This chain connects TRBV18 to TRBJ1-5, with D unclear. Trimming shortened V by 3 bases and J by 5 bases, and 5 bases separated the two germline ends. The CDR3 covers 12 residues. Germline CDR1 reads KGHSH; CDR2 reads LQKENI. CDR3 in DNA: TGTGCCAGCTCACCTCGTGATCAGCCCCAGCATTTT. Residues: CASSPRDQPQHF. The whole variable domain, remainder taken from reference TRBV18 and TRBJ1-5, is NAGVMQNPRHLVRRRGQEARLRCSPMKGHSHVYWYRQLPEEGLKFMVYLQKENIIDESGMPKERFSAEFPKEGPSILRIQQVVRGDSAAYFCASSPRDQPQHFGDGTRLSIL.

Notes on this clone: A read error may produce the germline difference seen at one junction end. The chain has TRBV7-9 and TRBJ2-3; D may be TRBD2 (7 bases). Germline CDR1 reads SEHNR; CDR2 reads FQNEAQ (reference sequence). This CDR3 has 16 residues. As DNA, the CDR3 is TGTGCCAGCACCTTAGGAGAGGGGGGGCCGGCAGATACGCAGTATTTT. This codes for CASTLGEGGPADTQYF.

In its sample, this clone was seen once. This chain connects TRBV21-1 to TRBJ2-7; TRBD1, as called in the table, went unchecked against the DNA. TRBV21-1 is an annotated pseudogene. The CDR3 is 14 amino acids. The CDR3 reads CASSTWTSSYEQYF. Written as DNA, the CDR3 is TGTGCCAGCAGCACATGGACATCCTCCTACGAGCAGTACTTC.

J is TRBJ2-2 and V is TRBV30, with D perhaps matching TRBD2 (5 bases). This CDR3 has 15 residues. Trimming removed 4 bases at V and 5 bases at J, with 17 bases between. CDR1 and CDR2 (germline): GTSNPN, SVGIG (reference sequence). As DNA, the CDR3 is TGTGCCTGGATGAGGAGAGGGCTGCTAACCGGGGAGCTGTTTTTT. Its translation: CAWMRRGLLTGELFF.

The V gene is TRBV7-8, the J gene TRBJ1-1; possibly TRBD1 for D (5 bases). The CDR3 spans 11 residues. V lost 5 bases and J 11 bases, leaving 12 bases between the germline ends. Germline-derived CDR1 and CDR2 are SGHVS and FQNEAQ. Here the CDR3 reads CASSRGTGAFF. Here the CDR3 DNA reads TGTGCCAGCAGCCGCGGGACGGGGGCTTTCTTT.

V and J are TRBV6-5 and TRBJ2-2; 7 bases fit TRBD1. Trimming at V came to 3 bases and at J to 4 bases, leaving 2 bases not matched to a gene. The germline V gene has CDR1 MNHEY and CDR2 SVGAGI. This CDR3 is 14 amino acids long. DNA of the CDR3: TGTGCCAGCAGTTATGCAGGGGGCACCGGGGAGCTGTTTTTT. This codes for CASSYAGGTGELFF.

The rearrangement links TRBV25-1 to TRBJ1-5; perhaps TRBD1 as D (6 bases). V was trimmed by 4 bases and J by 4 bases, leaving 11 bases between them. The CDR3 is made up of 14 amino acids. Germline assignment: CDR1 MGHDK and CDR2 SYGVNS. The CDR3 bases are TGTGCCAGCAGTGGGCAGGGGCCAAATCAGCCCCAGCATTTT. Translated: CASSGQGPNQPQHF.

DNA of the CDR3: TGTGCCAGCAGCAAAGGGGGGGATTTGTCCTACGAGCAGTACTTC. Its translation is CASSKGGDLSYEQYF. V and J are TRBV7-2 and TRBJ2-7; D perhaps matches TRBD2 (7 bases). CDR3 length: 15 amino acids. The ends were cut back, 5 bases at V and 1 base at J, with 15 bases in the middle. Germline V gene lookup returns CDR1 SGHTA and CDR2 FQGNSA.

The gene calls are TRBV6-5 and TRBJ2-5; the D gene is possibly TRBD2 (6 bases). The J call may be mistaken, given a closer DNA end match to TRBJ2-7. Germline V gene sequence: CDR1 MNHEY, CDR2 SVGAGI. The CDR3 covers 15 residues. The CDR3 sequence is CASSSKGGGSYEQYF. Written as DNA, the CDR3 is TGTGCCAGCAGTTCGAAGGGAGGTGGTTCCTACGAGCAGTACTTC.